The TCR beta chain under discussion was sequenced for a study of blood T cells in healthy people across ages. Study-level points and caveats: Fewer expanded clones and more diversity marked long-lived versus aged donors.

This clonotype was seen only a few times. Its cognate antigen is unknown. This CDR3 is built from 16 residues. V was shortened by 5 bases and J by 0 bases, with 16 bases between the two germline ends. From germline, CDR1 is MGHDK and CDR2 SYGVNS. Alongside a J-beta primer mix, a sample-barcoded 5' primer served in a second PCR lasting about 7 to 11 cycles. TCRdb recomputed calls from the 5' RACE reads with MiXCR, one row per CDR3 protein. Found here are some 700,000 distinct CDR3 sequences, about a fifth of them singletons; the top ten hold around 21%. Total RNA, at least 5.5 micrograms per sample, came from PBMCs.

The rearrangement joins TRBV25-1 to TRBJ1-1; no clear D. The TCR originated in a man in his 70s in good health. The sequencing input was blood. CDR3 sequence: CASSPFVRGMNTEAFF. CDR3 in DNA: TGTGCCAGCAGTCCCTTCGTACGGGGAATGAACACTGAAGCTTTCTTT.